This TCR beta chain originates from a study of beta chain features in type 1 diabetes. Study-wide points: Researchers report that Type 1 diabetes patients had moderately but significantly shorter TCRB CDR3s across all four CD4+ subsets.

Sorting based on CD45RO/CCR7/CD25/CD127/CD95/CD27 separated CD4+ naive, central memory, regulatory and stem cell-like memory cells. To note about this clone: Antigen specificity is unknown.

Sequencing targeted expressed TCRB transcripts, as all isolated RNA had been reverse transcribed. This table comes from immunoSEQ multiplex PCR, and its TCRdb copy is limited to in-frame clones, with some not included. The data hold 37,000 or so clones, with approximately 49% observed a single time. Trimming removed 0 bases from V and 2 bases from J, with 11 bases in between. This CDR3 comprises 16 residues. CDR1 and CDR2 from the germline V gene are SGHKS and YYEKEE (reference sequence). The sequence was collected from a young woman in good health. The J gene is TRBJ2-2, the V gene TRBV5-5; TRBD1 is a possible D gene (5 bases). Specimen: central memory CD4+ T cells from blood. The CDR3 spells CASSLGPGFNTGELFF. The CDR3 coding sequence is TGTGCCAGCAGCTTGGGTCCAGGGTTCAACACCGGGGAGCTGTTTTTT.